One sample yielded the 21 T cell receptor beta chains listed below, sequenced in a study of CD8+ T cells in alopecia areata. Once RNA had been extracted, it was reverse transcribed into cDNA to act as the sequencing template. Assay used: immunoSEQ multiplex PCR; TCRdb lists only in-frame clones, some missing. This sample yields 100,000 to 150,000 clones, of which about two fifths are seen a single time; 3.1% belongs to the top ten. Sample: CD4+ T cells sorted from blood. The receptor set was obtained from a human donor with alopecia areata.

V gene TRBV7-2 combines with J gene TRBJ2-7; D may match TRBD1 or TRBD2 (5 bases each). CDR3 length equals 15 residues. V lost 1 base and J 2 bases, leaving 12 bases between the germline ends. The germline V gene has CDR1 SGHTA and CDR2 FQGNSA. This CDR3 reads CASSLERGGAYEQYF. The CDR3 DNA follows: TGTGCCAGCAGCTTAGAGAGGGGTGGAGCCTACGAGCAGTACTTC.

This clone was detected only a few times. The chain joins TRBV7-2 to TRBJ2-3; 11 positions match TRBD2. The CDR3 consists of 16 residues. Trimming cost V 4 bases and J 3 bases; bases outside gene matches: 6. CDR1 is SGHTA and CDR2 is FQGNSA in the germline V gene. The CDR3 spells CASSYRTSGLTDTQYF. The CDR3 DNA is TGTGCCAGCAGCTACAGGACTAGCGGGCTAACAGATACGCAGTATTTT.

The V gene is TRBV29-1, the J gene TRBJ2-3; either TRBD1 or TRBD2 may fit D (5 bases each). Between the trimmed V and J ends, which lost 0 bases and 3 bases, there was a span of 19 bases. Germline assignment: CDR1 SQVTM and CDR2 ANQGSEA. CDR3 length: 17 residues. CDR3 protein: CSVEDGRNRGRTDTQYF. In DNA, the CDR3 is TGCAGCGTTGAAGATGGCCGAAACCGGGGCCGAACAGATACGCAGTATTTT.

For the CDR3, the DNA is TGCAGTTCTGGGGGGGGCGCGGGCACAGATACGCAGTATTTT. Translated, it gives CSSGGGAGTDTQYF. This chain links TRBV29-1 with TRBJ2-3; the D gene is possibly TRBD2 (7 bases). The CDR3 contains 14 residues. The V gene's germline CDR1 is SQVTM and CDR2 ANQGSEA.

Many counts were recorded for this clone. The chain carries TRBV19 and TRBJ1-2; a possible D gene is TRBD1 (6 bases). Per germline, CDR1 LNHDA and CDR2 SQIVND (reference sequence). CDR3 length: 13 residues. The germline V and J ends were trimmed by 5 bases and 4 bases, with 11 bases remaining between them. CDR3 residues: CASSWTASYGYTF. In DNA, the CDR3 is TGTGCCAGTAGTTGGACAGCTTCCTATGGCTACACCTTC.

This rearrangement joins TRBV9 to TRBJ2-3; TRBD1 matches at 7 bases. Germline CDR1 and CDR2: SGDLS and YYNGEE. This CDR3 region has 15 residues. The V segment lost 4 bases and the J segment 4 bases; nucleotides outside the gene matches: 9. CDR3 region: CASSFQTGRADTQYF. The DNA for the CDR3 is TGTGCCAGCAGCTTTCAGACAGGGCGAGCAGATACGCAGTATTTT.

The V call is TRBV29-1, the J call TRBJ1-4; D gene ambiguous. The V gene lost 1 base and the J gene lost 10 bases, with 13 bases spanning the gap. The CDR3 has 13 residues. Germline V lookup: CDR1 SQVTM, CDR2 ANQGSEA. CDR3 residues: CSVEVSGDRKLFF. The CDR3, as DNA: TGCAGCGTTGAAGTGTCCGGGGATCGAAAACTGTTTTTT. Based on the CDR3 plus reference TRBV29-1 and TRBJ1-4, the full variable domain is SAVISQKPSRDICQRGTSLTIQCQVDSQVTMMFWYRQQPGQSLTLIATANQGSEATYESGFVIDKFPISRPNLTFSTLTVSNMSPEDSSIYLCSVEVSGDRKLFFGSGTQLSVL.

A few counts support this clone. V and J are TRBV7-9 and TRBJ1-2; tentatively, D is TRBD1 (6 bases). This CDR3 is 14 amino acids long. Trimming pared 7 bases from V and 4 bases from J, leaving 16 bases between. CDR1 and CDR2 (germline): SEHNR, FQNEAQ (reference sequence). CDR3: CASNHPGGAYGYTF. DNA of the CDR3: TGTGCCAGCAACCACCCCGGGGGGGCCTATGGCTACACCTTC.

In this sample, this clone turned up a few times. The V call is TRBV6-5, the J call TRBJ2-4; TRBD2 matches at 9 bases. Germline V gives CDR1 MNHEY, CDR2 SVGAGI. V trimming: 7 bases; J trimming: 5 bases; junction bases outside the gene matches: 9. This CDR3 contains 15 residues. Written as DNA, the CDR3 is TGTGCCAGCATGATGCGGGGGGGGTTGCAAAACATTCAGTACTTC. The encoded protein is CASMMRGGLQNIQYF.

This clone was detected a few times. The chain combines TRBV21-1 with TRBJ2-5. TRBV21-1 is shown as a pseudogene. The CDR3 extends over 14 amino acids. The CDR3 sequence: CASRGTTPQETQYF. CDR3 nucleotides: TGTGCCAGCAGGGGGACCACACCCCAAGAGACCCAGTACTTC.

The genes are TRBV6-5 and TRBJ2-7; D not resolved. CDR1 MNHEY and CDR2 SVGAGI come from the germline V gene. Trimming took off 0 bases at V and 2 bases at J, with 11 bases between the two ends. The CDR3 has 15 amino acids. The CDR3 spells CASSYSTVSPYEQYF. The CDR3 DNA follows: TGTGCCAGCAGTTACTCGACGGTCAGTCCCTACGAGCAGTACTTC.

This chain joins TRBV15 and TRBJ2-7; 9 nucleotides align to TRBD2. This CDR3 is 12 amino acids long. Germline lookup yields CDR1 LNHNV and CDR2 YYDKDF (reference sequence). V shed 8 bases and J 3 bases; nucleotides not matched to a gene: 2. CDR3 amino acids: CATSSGNYEQYF. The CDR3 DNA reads TGTGCCACCTCTAGCGGGAACTACGAGCAGTACTTC. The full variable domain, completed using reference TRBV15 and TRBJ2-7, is DAMVIQNPRYQVTQFGKPVTLSCSQTLNHNVMYWYQQKSSQAPKLLFHYYDKDFNNEADTPDNFQSRRPNTSFCFLDIRSPGLGDTAMYLCATSSGNYEQYFGPGTRLTVT.

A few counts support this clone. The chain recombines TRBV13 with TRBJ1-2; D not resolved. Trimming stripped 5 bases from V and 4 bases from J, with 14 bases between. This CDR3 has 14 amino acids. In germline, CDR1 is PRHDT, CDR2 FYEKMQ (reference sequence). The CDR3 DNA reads TGTGCCAGCAGCCGAACCAGCGCCAGCTATGGCTACACCTTC. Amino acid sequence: CASSRTSASYGYTF.

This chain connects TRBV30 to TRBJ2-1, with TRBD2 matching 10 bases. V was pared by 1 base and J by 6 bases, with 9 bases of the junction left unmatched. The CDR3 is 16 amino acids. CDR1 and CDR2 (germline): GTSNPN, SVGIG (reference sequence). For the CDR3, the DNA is TGTGCCTGGAGTGGGGGATGGAAGCGGGAGGGCAATGAGCAGTTCTTC. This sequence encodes CAWSGGWKREGNEQFF.

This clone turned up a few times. The CDR3 protein is CSVGQGGWGGYTF. The CDR3 coding sequence is TGCAGCGTCGGACAGGGAGGGTGGGGTGGCTACACCTTC. The chain carries TRBV29-1 and TRBJ1-2; 8 bases are a match to TRBD1. Germline trimming cut 6 bases from V and 7 bases from J; bases unmatched to any gene: 10. The V gene's germline CDR1 is SQVTM and CDR2 ANQGSEA. The length of the CDR3 is 13 residues.

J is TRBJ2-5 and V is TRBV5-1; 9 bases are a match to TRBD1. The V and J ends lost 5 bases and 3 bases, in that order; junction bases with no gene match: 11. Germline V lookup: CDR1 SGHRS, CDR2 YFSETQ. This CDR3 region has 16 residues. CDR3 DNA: TGCGCCAGCAGAGGACAGGGGACCTATCGTGAAGAGACCCAGTACTTC. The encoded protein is CASRGQGTYREETQYF.

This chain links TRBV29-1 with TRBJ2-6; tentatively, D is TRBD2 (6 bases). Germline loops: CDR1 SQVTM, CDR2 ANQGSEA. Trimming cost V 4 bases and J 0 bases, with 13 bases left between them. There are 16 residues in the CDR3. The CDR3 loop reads CSVGRASNSGANVLTF. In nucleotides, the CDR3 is TGCAGCGTTGGGAGGGCCTCAAACTCTGGGGCCAACGTCCTGACTTTC.

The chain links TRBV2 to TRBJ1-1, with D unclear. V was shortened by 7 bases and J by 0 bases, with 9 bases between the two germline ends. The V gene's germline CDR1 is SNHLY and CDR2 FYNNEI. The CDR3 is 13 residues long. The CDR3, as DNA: TGTGCCAGCACCTATTCGGTGAACACTGAAGCTTTCTTT. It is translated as CASTYSVNTEAFF.

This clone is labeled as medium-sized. CDR3 region: CASSETGSTDTQYF. CDR3 DNA sequence: TGTGCCAGCAGTGAGACAGGGTCAACAGATACGCAGTATTTT. The V call is TRBV28, the J call TRBJ2-3; 7 bases fit TRBD1. The CDR3 is made up of 14 amino acids. The V gene end was trimmed by 5 bases and the J gene end by 3 bases; junction bases not matched to a gene: 5. The germline V gene has CDR1 MDHEN and CDR2 SYDVKM.

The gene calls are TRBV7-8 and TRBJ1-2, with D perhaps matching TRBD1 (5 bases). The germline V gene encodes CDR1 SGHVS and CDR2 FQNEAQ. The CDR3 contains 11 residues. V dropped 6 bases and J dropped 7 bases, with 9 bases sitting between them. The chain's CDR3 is CASSLTGGYTF. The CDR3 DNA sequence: TGTGCCAGCAGTCTTACAGGTGGCTACACCTTC.

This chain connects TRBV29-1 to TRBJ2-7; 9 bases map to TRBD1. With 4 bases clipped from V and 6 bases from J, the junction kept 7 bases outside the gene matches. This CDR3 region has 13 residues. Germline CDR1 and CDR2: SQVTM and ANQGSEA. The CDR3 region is CSVVRDRASEQYF. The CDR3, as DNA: TGCAGCGTTGTTCGGGACAGGGCTTCCGAGCAGTACTTC.